A selection of T cell receptor beta chains follows, all from one sample in a study of OX40 agonist ivuxolimab in advanced cancers. The assay was immunoSEQ multiplex PCR, and TCRdb's table has in-frame clones only and misses some. The sample contains around 45,000 clones, 60% to 80% of which appear only once. Sequencing was performed on CD4+ or CD8+ T cells sorted from blood, taken in a trial of the OX40 agonist ivuxolimab. These receptors came from an adult with an advanced solid tumor such as melanoma, head and neck, liver or kidney cancer. The CDR3 runs from the conserved cysteine through the conserved F or W. The D gene is left open where the match is weak. Expanded clones get a size class; other rows say once, few or many, or leave the size out.

V: TRBV5-4
D: .
size: .
J: TRBJ1-3
DNA: TGTGCCAGCAGCTTGAGGAGCTCTGGAAACACCATATATTTT
CDR3: CASSLRSSGNTIYF

V: TRBV11-2
D: .
size: .
J: TRBJ2-5
DNA: TGTGCCAGCAGCTCCCGAAGGGCGGTAGGGGGAGAGACCCAGTACTTC
CDR3: CASSSRRAVGGETQYF

V: TRBV5-1
D: TRBD2
size: .
J: TRBJ2-1
DNA: TGCGCCAGCAGCTTGGACCTAGCGGGGCCCTACAATGAGCAGTTCTTC
CDR3: CASSLDLAGPYNEQFF

V: TRBV6-4
D: .
size: .
J: TRBJ1-1
DNA: TGTGCCAGCAGTGACTCCCCGGGCGTGGCAGCTTTCTTT
CDR3: CASSDSPGVAAFF

V: TRBV18
D: .
size: once
J: TRBJ2-3
DNA: TGTGCCAGCTCACCAATGGGATCTAGCACAGATACGCAGTATTTT
CDR3: CASSPMGSSTDTQYF

V: TRBV6-5
D: .
size: .
J: TRBJ1-2
DNA: TGTGCCAGCAGTTACTCGGGAACAGGGACCTATGGCTACACCTTC
CDR3: CASSYSGTGTYGYTF

V: TRBV25-1
D: .
size: few
J: TRBJ1-5
DNA: TGTGCCAGCAGTGAAAGGAGGAGGGACATAATTAATCAGCCCCAGCATTTT
CDR3: CASSERRRDIINQPQHF

V: TRBV6-1
D: .
size: .
J: TRBJ1-4
DNA: TGTGCCAGCGGACGCACTTACTCGAATGAAAAACTGTTTTTT
CDR3: CASGRTYSNEKLFF

V: TRBV29-1
D: .
size: few
J: TRBJ1-5
DNA: TGCAGCGTAGCACAGGGTCTCGGCAATCAGCCCCAGCATTTT
CDR3: CSVAQGLGNQPQHF

V: TRBV19
D: .
size: .
J: TRBJ1-4
DNA: TGTGCCAGTAGTGTTAAAGGGGCGACAACTAATGAAAAACTGTTTTTT
CDR3: CASSVKGATTNEKLFF

V: TRBV10-1
D: .
size: .
J: TRBJ2-2
DNA: TGCGCCAGCAGCTCGCTAGCGCAGGCCGGGGAGCTGTTTTTT
CDR3: CASSSLAQAGELFF

V: TRBV10-1
D: TRBD2
size: .
J: TRBJ2-2
DNA: TGCGCCAGCAGTGACCTAGCGGGAGGGACGAACACCGGGGAGCTGTTTTTT
CDR3: CASSDLAGGTNTGELFF

V: TRBV28
D: .
size: .
J: TRBJ1-1
DNA: TGTGCCAGCACTCAATGGGCCGCGAACACTGAAGCTTTCTTT
CDR3: CASTQWAANTEAFF

V: TRBV6-1
D: .
size: .
J: TRBJ1-1
DNA: TGTGCCAGCAGTGAACGGATTGGGAACACTGAAGCTTTCTTT
CDR3: CASSERIGNTEAFF

V: TRBV10-1
D: .
size: .
J: TRBJ2-3
DNA: TGCGCCAGCAGTGAGGCGGGCACAGATACGCAGTATTTT
CDR3: CASSEAGTDTQYF

V: TRBV15
D: .
size: .
J: TRBJ1-5
DNA: TGTGCCACTACTGGATCCATCGGGAATCAGCCCCAGCATTTT
CDR3: CATTGSIGNQPQHF

V: TRBV4-1
D: .
size: .
J: TRBJ1-3
DNA: TGCGCCAGCAGCCCCAGGGCTTCGGGAAACACCATATATTTT
CDR3: CASSPRASGNTIYF

V: TRBV7-8
D: TRBD2
size: .
J: TRBJ2-5
DNA: TGTGCCAGCACCAAGCCGGTTGGGAGCGGGAGTGAGACCCAGTACTTC
CDR3: CASTKPVGSGSETQYF

V: TRBV10-3
D: TRBD2
size: few
J: TRBJ2-5
DNA: TGTGCCACAGCAACCAGGACTAGCGGGAGAAAAGAGACCCAGTACTTC
CDR3: CATATRTSGRKETQYF

V: TRBV11-3
D: TRBD2
size: .
J: TRBJ2-7
DNA: TGTGCCAGCAGCAAGGGACTAGCGGGTTCCTACGAGCAGTACTTC
CDR3: CASSKGLAGSYEQYF

V: TRBV29-1
D: .
size: .
J: TRBJ1-1
DNA: TGCAGCGGTGGAACGGCGAACACTGAAGCTTTCTTT
CDR3: CSGGTANTEAFF

V: TRBV4-1
D: .
size: .
J: TRBJ2-2
DNA: TGCGCCAGCAGCCGGAAGCAGCAGGGTGCCGGGGAGCTGTTTTTT
CDR3: CASSRKQQGAGELFF

V: TRBV7-3
D: TRBD2
size: .
J: TRBJ2-2
DNA: TGTGCCAGCAGCTTAGCGGGAGGACAGTACACCGGGGAGCTGTTTTTT
CDR3: CASSLAGGQYTGELFF

V: TRBV19
D: .
size: few
J: TRBJ2-3
DNA: TGTGCCAGTAGTTTCTCCTGGGGTATCACAGATACGCAGTATTTT
CDR3: CASSFSWGITDTQYF

V: TRBV9
D: .
size: .
J: TRBJ2-7
DNA: TGTGCCAGCAGCGGAACACAGGACCCGCAGTACGAGCAGTACTTC
CDR3: CASSGTQDPQYEQYF

V: TRBV27
D: TRBD1
size: .
J: TRBJ1-2
DNA: TGTGCCAGCAGGGGACAGGGAGCTAACTATGGCTACACCTTC
CDR3: CASRGQGANYGYTF

V: TRBV18
D: .
size: .
J: TRBJ2-1
DNA: TGTGCCAGCTCACCACCGGGCGGAAATGAGCAGTTCTTC
CDR3: CASSPPGGNEQFF

V: TRBV11-2
D: .
size: .
J: TRBJ2-7
DNA: TGTGCCAGCAGCTTAGGTTCGATCGGGTCCTACGAGCAGTACTTC
CDR3: CASSLGSIGSYEQYF

V: TRBV5-5
D: TRBD1
size: .
J: TRBJ1-2
DNA: TGTGCCAGCAGCCAAGGGACAGCTAACTATGGCTACACCTTC
CDR3: CASSQGTANYGYTF

V: TRBV29-1
D: .
size: few
J: TRBJ1-2
DNA: TGCAGCGTTGCCCCCCTCAGTGCTTTGGCGGGCTACACCTTC
CDR3: CSVAPLSALAGYTF

V: TRBV9
D: .
size: once
J: TRBJ2-3
DNA: TGTGCACCGAAACGGGGTTTCGCTAGCACAGATACGCAGTATTTT
CDR3: CAPKRGFASTDTQYF

V: TRBV5-1
D: .
size: .
J: TRBJ1-1
DNA: TGCGCCAGCAGCTTGGATACAGGGTCGGACACTGAAGCTTTCTTT
CDR3: CASSLDTGSDTEAFF

V: TRBV10-3
D: TRBD2
size: .
J: TRBJ2-3
DNA: TGTGCCATCAGTTCCGTAGCGGGAGTGGGAGATACGCAGTATTTT
CDR3: CAISSVAGVGDTQYF

V: TRBV4-2
D: .
size: once
J: TRBJ1-3
DNA: TGTGCCAGCAGCCAAGATCTCGACGGAAACACCATATATTTT
CDR3: CASSQDLDGNTIYF

V: TRBV11-2
D: .
size: .
J: TRBJ2-7
DNA: TGTGCCAGCAGCTCTTTAGGGGGGAGGAATATCGACGAGCAGTACTTC
CDR3: CASSSLGGRNIDEQYF

V: TRBV6-1
D: .
size: .
J: TRBJ1-6
DNA: TGTGCCAGCAGGAGGAGCTCCTATAATTCACCCCTCCACTTT
CDR3: CASRRSSYNSPLHF

V: TRBV5-1
D: TRBD1
size: .
J: TRBJ1-2
DNA: TGCGCCAGCAGCCGGGGGGACAGCACATTCTATGGCTACACCTTC
CDR3: CASSRGDSTFYGYTF

V: TRBV28
D: .
size: .
J: TRBJ2-5
DNA: TGTGCCAGCAGTTTAGGGAAGGGTGTGGGCCAAGAGACCCAGTACTTC
CDR3: CASSLGKGVGQETQYF

V: TRBV5-1
D: .
size: few
J: TRBJ1-2
DNA: TGCGCCAGCAGCTTCCAGAGTGGTGGGGGCGGGTATGGCTACACCTTC
CDR3: CASSFQSGGGGYGYTF

V: TRBV28
D: .
size: .
J: TRBJ2-1
DNA: TGTGCCAGCGAAAGGCTGGGGCCGTCCTACAATGAGCAGTTCTTC
CDR3: CASERLGPSYNEQFF

V: TRBV5-4
D: TRBD1
size: .
J: TRBJ2-1
DNA: TGTGCCAGCACGGACAGGGCCGGCAATGAGCAGTTCTTC
CDR3: CASTDRAGNEQFF

V: TRBV27
D: .
size: few
J: TRBJ2-5
DNA: TGTGCCAGCAGTTCAAGGGGGGGACAAGAGACCCAGTACTTC
CDR3: CASSSRGGQETQYF

V: TRBV6-6
D: .
size: .
J: TRBJ1-1
DNA: TGTGCCAGCAGATGGGGGGTTGACACTGAAGCTTTCTTT
CDR3: CASRWGVDTEAFF

V: TRBV5-5
D: .
size: medium-sized
J: TRBJ1-2
DNA: TGTGCCAGCAGGGTGGACATATCCAACTATGGCTACACCTTC
CDR3: CASRVDISNYGYTF

V: TRBV28
D: TRBD1
size: once
J: TRBJ1-1
DNA: TGTGCCAGCAGTTCCCTTAGACAGGGACGTGGGACTGAAGCTTTCTTT
CDR3: CASSSLRQGRGTEAFF

V: TRBV27
D: .
size: .
J: TRBJ1-5
DNA: TGTGCCAGCAGTCTACTCGGACAGTTCAATCAGCCCCAGCATTTT
CDR3: CASSLLGQFNQPQHF

V: TRBV5-1
D: .
size: .
J: TRBJ2-2
DNA: TGCGCCAGCAGCTCTGGGACTTTAAACACCGGGGAGCTGTTTTTT
CDR3: CASSSGTLNTGELFF

V: TRBV20-1
D: .
size: .
J: TRBJ2-1
DNA: TGCAGTGCAGAGCGGCCAGAGCAGTTCTTC
CDR3: CSAERPEQFF

V: TRBV28
D: TRBD1
size: .
J: TRBJ2-3
DNA: TGTGCCAGCCTCCCGGGACAGGTAGATACGCAGTATTTT
CDR3: CASLPGQVDTQYF

V: TRBV11-3
D: .
size: .
J: TRBJ2-3
DNA: TGTGCCAGCAGCAAAGGAGGCACAAACACAGATACGCAGTATTTT
CDR3: CASSKGGTNTDTQYF

V: TRBV15
D: TRBD1
size: .
J: TRBJ2-7
DNA: TGTGCCACCAGCAGAGAAGGTCAGGGCAGGGGGACCTACGAGCAGTACTTC
CDR3: CATSREGQGRGTYEQYF

V: TRBV27
D: TRBD1
size: .
J: TRBJ2-2
DNA: TGTGCCAGCAGGACCGGGACAGGGTTCCCCGGGGAGCTGTTTTTT
CDR3: CASRTGTGFPGELFF

V: TRBV29-1
D: TRBD1
size: .
J: TRBJ2-5
DNA: TGCAGCGTTAGTTCCGCCGAGACAGGGGTTGGGGAGACCCAGTACTTC
CDR3: CSVSSAETGVGETQYF

V: TRBV5-1
D: .
size: .
J: TRBJ2-5
DNA: TGCGCCAGCACGAAACGGCAGGGAGGCGAGACCCAGTACTTC
CDR3: CASTKRQGGETQYF

V: TRBV7-3
D: TRBD1
size: .
J: TRBJ1-6
DNA: TGTGCCAGCAGCGCCCGGACAGGGTTCGATAATTCACCCCTCCACTTT
CDR3: CASSARTGFDNSPLHF